This TCR beta chain derives from a study of blood T cell repertoires in COVID-19. Whole-study context: T cells, B-cell-depleted T cells, or PBMCs supplied cDNA or gDNA.

Original processing notes: Estimation of nucleated cell counts was performed using reference gene primer amplification. The table came from immunoSEQ multiplex PCR; TCRdb's copy has only in-frame clones and leaves some out. V, J and clone size were drawn from that table, and D and trimming were deduced from the DNA. The sample holds 110,000 to 150,000 clones, 85% to 90% seen once. V shed 4 bases and J 1 base; nucleotides not matched to a gene: 6. The CDR3 is 15 residues long. CDR1 and CDR2 from the germline V gene are SGHTA and FQGNSA. This receptor was obtained from a woman aged 80 or over with acute or convalescent COVID-19. What was sequenced was peripheral blood. The chain joins TRBV7-2 to TRBJ1-1; TRBD1 matches 7 bases. The CDR3 DNA reads TGTGCCAGCAGCTCCCCGAGGACAGGGAACACTGAAGCTTTCTTT. As protein: CASSSPRTGNTEAFF.